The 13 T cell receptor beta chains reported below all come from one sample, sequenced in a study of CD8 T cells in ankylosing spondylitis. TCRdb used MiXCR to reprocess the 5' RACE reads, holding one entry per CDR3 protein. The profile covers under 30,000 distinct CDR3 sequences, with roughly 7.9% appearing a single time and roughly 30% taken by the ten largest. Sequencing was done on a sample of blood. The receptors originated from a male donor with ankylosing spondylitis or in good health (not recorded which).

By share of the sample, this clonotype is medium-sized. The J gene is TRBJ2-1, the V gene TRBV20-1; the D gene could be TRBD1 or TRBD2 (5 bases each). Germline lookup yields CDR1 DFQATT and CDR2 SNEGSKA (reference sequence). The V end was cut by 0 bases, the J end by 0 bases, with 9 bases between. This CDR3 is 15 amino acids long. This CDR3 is CSARDSGSSYNEQFF. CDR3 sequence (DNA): TGCAGTGCTAGAGACTCAGGGAGCTCCTACAATGAGCAGTTCTTC.

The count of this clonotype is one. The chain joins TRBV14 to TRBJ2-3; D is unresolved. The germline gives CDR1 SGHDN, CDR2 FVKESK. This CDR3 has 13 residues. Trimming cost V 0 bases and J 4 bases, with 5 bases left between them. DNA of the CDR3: TGTGCCAGCAGCCAAGAGATTTCAGATACGCAGTATTTT. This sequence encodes CASSQEISDTQYF.

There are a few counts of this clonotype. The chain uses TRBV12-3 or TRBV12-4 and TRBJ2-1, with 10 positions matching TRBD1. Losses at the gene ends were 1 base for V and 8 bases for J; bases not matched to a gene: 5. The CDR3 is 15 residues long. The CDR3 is CASSLGQGALDEQFF. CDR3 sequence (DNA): TGTGCCAGCAGTTTAGGACAGGGGGCTCTCGATGAGCAGTTCTTC.

CDR3 nucleotides: TGTGCCAGCAGTGGACAGGGAATTCCCGGGGAGCTGTTTTTT. It is translated as CASSGQGIPGELFF. J is TRBJ2-2 and V is TRBV6-2 or TRBV6-3; TRBD1 agrees at 8 bases. CDR1 and CDR2 from the germline V gene are MNHEY and SVGEGT. V shed 5 bases and J 6 bases; nucleotides not matched to a gene: 5. The CDR3 loop spans 14 amino acids.

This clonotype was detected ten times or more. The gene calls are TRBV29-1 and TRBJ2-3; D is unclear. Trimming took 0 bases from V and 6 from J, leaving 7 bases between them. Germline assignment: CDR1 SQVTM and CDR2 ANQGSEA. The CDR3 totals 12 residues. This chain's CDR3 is CSVEDLFDTQYF. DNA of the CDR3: TGCAGCGTTGAAGATCTTTTCGATACGCAGTATTTT.

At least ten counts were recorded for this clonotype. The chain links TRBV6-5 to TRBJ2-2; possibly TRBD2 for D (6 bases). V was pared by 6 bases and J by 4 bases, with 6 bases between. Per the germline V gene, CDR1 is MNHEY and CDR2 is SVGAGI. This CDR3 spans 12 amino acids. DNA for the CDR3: TGTGCCAGCAGGGAGGGCACCGGGGAGCTGTTTTTT. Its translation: CASREGTGELFF.

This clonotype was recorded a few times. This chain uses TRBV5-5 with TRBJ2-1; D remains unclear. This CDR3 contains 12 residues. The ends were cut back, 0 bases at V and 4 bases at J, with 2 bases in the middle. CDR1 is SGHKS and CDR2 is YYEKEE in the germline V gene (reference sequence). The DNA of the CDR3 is TGTGCCAGCAGCTTGGTTTACAATGAGCAGTTCTTC. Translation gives CASSLVYNEQFF. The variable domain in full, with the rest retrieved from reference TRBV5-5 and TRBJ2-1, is DAGVTQSPTHLIKTRGQQVTLRCSPISGHKSVSWYQQVLGQGPQFIFQYYEKEERGRGNFPDRFSARQFPNYSSELNVNALLLGDSALYLCASSLVYNEQFFGPGTRLTVL.

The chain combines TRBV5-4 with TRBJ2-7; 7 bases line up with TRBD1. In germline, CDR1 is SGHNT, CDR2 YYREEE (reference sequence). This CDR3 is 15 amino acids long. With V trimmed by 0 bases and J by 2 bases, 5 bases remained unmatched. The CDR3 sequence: CASSLETGKAYEQYF. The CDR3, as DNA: TGTGCCAGCAGCTTGGAGACAGGGAAAGCCTACGAGCAGTACTTC.

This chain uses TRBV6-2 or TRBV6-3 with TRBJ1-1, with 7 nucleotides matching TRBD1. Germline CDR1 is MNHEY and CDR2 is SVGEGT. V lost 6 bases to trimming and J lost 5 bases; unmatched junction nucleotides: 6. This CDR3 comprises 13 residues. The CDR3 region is CASSGTARTEAFF. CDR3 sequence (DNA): TGTGCCAGCAGCGGGACAGCAAGGACTGAAGCTTTCTTT.

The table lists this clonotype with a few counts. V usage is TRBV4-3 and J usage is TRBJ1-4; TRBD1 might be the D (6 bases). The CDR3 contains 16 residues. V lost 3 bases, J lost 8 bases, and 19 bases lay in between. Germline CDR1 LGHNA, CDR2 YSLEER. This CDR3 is CASSQARGPGEEKLFF. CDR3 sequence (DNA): TGCGCCAGCAGCCAGGCCAGGGGCCCGGGAGAAGAAAAACTGTTTTTT.

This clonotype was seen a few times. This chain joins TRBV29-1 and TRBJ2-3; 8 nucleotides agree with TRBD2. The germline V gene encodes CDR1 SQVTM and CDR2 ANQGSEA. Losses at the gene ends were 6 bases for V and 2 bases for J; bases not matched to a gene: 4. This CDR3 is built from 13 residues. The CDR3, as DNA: TGCAGCGTCGGGGGGGGATTCACAGATACGCAGTATTTT. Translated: CSVGGGFTDTQYF.

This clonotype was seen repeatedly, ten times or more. CDR3 loop: CASSFHQSQETQYF. The CDR3 DNA sequence: TGTGCCAGCAGTTTTCATCAGTCGCAAGAGACCCAGTACTTC. The chain employs TRBV12-3 or TRBV12-4 and TRBJ2-5; D is unresolved. The ends were cut back, 3 bases at V and 2 bases at J, with 10 bases in the middle. The CDR3 extends over 14 amino acids.

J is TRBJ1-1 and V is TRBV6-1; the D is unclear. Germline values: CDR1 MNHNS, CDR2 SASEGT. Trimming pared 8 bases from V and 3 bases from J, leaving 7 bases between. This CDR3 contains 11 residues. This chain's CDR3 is CASLADTEAFF. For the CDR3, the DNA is TGTGCCAGCCTGGCGGACACTGAAGCTTTCTTT.